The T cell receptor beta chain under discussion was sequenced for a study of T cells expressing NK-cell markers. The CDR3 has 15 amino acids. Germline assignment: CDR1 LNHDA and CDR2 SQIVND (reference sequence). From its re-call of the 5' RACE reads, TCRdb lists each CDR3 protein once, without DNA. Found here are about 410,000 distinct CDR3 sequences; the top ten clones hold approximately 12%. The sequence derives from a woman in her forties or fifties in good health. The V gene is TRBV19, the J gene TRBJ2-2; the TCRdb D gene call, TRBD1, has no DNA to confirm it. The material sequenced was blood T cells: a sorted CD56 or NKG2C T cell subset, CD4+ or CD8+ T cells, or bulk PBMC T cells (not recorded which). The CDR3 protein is CASREDRVYTGELFF. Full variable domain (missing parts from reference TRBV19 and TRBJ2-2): DGGITQSPKYLFRKEGQNVTLSCEQNLNHDAMYWYRQDPGQGLRLIYYSQIVNDFQKGDIAEGYSVSREKKESFPLTVTSAQKNPTAFYLCASREDRVYTGELFFGEGSRLTVL.